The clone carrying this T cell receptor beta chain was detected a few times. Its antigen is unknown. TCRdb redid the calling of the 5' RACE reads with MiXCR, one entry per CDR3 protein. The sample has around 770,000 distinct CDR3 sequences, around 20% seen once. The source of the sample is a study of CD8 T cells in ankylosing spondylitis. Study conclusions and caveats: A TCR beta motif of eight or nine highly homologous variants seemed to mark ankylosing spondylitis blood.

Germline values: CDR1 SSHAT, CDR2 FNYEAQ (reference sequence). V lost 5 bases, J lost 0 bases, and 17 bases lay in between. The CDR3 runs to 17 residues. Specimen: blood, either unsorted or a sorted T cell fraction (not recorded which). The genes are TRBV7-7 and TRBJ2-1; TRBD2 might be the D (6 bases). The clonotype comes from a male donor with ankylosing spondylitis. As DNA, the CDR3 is TGTGCCAGCAGCACACGGGACTTCCCGAGCTCCTACAATGAGCAGTTCTTC. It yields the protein CASSTRDFPSSYNEQFF.